The 19 T cell receptor beta chains reported below all come from one sample, sequenced in a study of CD8 T cells in ankylosing spondylitis (dated by TCRdb to 2015 to 2018). The library was produced with 5' RACE. Data came from an Illumina HiSeq 2500. TCRdb redid the processing of the public reads, applying fastp at Q25 and MiXCR, and retained in-frame beta chains. A single entry per CDR3 protein holds the most common genes and DNA from its merged rows. The sample has nearly 350,000 distinct CDR3 sequences on record, about 14% of them singletons. Of the sample, roughly 0.99% falls within the top ten clones. The sample consisted of blood, either unsorted or a sorted T cell fraction (not recorded which). The source is a male donor with ankylosing spondylitis or in good health (not recorded which).

This clonotype has more than one count but fewer than ten. J is TRBJ2-5 and V is TRBV19, with 7 nucleotides matching TRBD1. Germline trimming cut 4 bases from V and 5 bases from J; bases unmatched to any gene: 4. This CDR3 spans 13 amino acids. Germline V gene data show CDR1 as LNHDA and CDR2 as SQIVND (reference sequence). Here the CDR3 reads CASSRQGRETQYF. The CDR3 DNA reads as TGTGCCAGTAGTAGACAGGGCAGGGAGACCCAGTACTTC.

This chain uses TRBV12-3 or TRBV12-4 with TRBJ2-6; D is uncertain. With 8 bases removed from V and 4 bases from J, the gap between germline ends came to 0 bases. The CDR3 spans 10 residues. In DNA form, the CDR3 reads TGTGCCAGCGGGGCCAACGTCCTGACTTTC. It encodes CASGANVLTF.

The rearrangement links TRBV20-1 to TRBJ1-6; TRBD1 aligns across 9 bases. This CDR3 comprises 14 residues. The V and J ends lost 4 bases and 5 bases, in that order; junction bases with no gene match: 3. Germline values: CDR1 DFQATT, CDR2 SNEGSKA (reference sequence). As DNA, the CDR3 is TGCAGTGCTAAACAGGGGGCAGATAATTCACCCCTCCACTTT. It translates to CSAKQGADNSPLHF.

This clonotype was seen only a few times. The chain carries TRBV7-8 and TRBJ2-7; no clear D gene. Germline values: CDR1 SGHVS, CDR2 FQNEAQ. Trimming pared 1 base from V and 1 base from J, leaving 8 bases between. The CDR3 runs to 14 residues. DNA for the CDR3: TGTGCCAGCAGCTTAGTTGGGCTTTCCTACGAGCAGTACTTC. Translating it yields CASSLVGLSYEQYF.

This clonotype was counted between two and nine times. The chain recombines TRBV20-1 with TRBJ1-2, with TRBD1 matching over 7 bases. This CDR3 spans 16 amino acids. The V gene end was trimmed by 0 bases and the J gene end by 2 bases; junction bases not matched to a gene: 9. Germline assignment: CDR1 DFQATT and CDR2 SNEGSKA (reference sequence). CDR3 bases: TGCAGTGCTAGAGATCCGTCAGGGGGTGGAAACTATGGCTACACCTTC. This gives the protein CSARDPSGGGNYGYTF.

The genes are TRBV2 and TRBJ2-5, with 9 positions matching TRBD2. The ends lost 0 bases at V and 6 bases at J; junction bases unmatched: 8. From germline, CDR1 is SNHLY and CDR2 FYNNEI. The CDR3 has 16 residues. CDR3 bases: TGTGCCAGCAGTGAAGCGCTTTCTAGCGGGATAAAGACCCAGTACTTC. Its protein product is CASSEALSSGIKTQYF.

In its sample, this clonotype was seen a few times. The chain joins TRBV5-1 to TRBJ1-4; D is ambiguous. This CDR3 has 16 amino acids. Per the germline V gene, CDR1 is SGHRS and CDR2 is YFSETQ. Trimming removed 0 bases at V and 4 bases at J, with 13 bases between. DNA for the CDR3: TGCGCCAGCAGCTTGGGCGGCGGTGGTGGTAATGAAAAACTGTTTTTT. Its translation is CASSLGGGGGNEKLFF.

This chain joins TRBV5-8 and TRBJ2-1; D is uncertain. Deletions cut 0 bases from V and 1 base from J, with 5 bases between. The CDR3 runs 14 residues. The V gene's germline CDR1 is SGHTS and CDR2 YDEGEE. As DNA, the CDR3 is TGTGCCAGCAGCTTGGTTCAGTCCTACAATGAGCAGTTCTTC. Translating gives CASSLVQSYNEQFF.

The sample holds a few counts of this clonotype. V gene TRBV7-2 combines with J gene TRBJ2-5, with TRBD2 as a possible D gene (6 bases). The CDR3 covers 13 residues. Germline assignment: CDR1 SGHTA and CDR2 FQGNSA. V lost 6 bases and J 4 bases, leaving 12 bases between the germline ends. CDR3 DNA sequence: TGTGCCAGCAGAGGCGGGGTGGTAGAGACCCAGTACTTC. Its translation is CASRGGVVETQYF.

This chain links TRBV24-1 with TRBJ2-3; D could derive from TRBD1 or TRBD2 (5 bases each). The V end was cut by 3 bases, the J end by 5 bases, with 14 bases between. This CDR3 region has 15 residues. Germline-derived CDR1 and CDR2 are KGHDR and SFDVKD. The chain's CDR3 is CATSDTGTAQDTQYF. The CDR3 bases are TGTGCCACCAGTGATACCGGGACGGCGCAAGATACGCAGTATTTT.

With respect to this clonotype: The junction shows a germline mismatch at one end, possibly a read error. The chain recombines TRBV3-1 with TRBJ2-1, with TRBD2 as a possible D gene (6 bases). CDR1 is LGHDT, CDR2 YNNKEL, per germline (reference sequence). The CDR3 sequence is 13 residues long. In DNA form, the CDR3 reads TGTGCCAGCACCCAAACCGCCGGGAGCAGGCAGTTCTTC. Its translation: CASTQTAGSRQFF.

This rearrangement joins TRBV4-2 to TRBJ2-1, with a tentative D call TRBD2 (7 bases). The ends were cut back, 3 bases at V and 4 bases at J, with 10 bases in the middle. The CDR3 runs to 14 residues. Germline-derived CDR1 and CDR2 are LGHNA and YNFKEQ. The CDR3 spells CASSHRGAYNEQFF. The CDR3 nucleotides read TGTGCCAGCAGCCATCGGGGGGCGTACAATGAGCAGTTCTTC.

The rearrangement uses TRBV7-2 and TRBJ2-2; D possibly corresponds to TRBD2 (6 bases). Trimming cost V 6 bases and J 5 bases, with 7 bases left between them. The CDR3 contains 12 residues. The germline gives CDR1 SGHTA, CDR2 FQGNSA. The CDR3 coding sequence is TGTGCCAGCAGGGGGGGAACCGGGGAGCTGTTTTTT. Translated: CASRGGTGELFF.

The chain has TRBV27 and TRBJ2-3; no definite D call. V was shortened by 2 bases and J by 1 base, with 10 bases between the two germline ends. This CDR3 spans 15 amino acids. CDR1 is MNHEY, CDR2 SMNVEV, per germline (reference sequence). The CDR3 DNA is TGTGCCAGCAGTTTAATAGGTCGGGGCACAGATACGCAGTATTTT. Its translation is CASSLIGRGTDTQYF.

The rearrangement joins TRBV4-2 to TRBJ1-5, with TRBD1 matching 10 bases. The V and J ends lost 4 bases and 7 bases, in that order; junction bases with no gene match: 10. Germline V gene lookup returns CDR1 LGHNA and CDR2 YNFKEQ. The CDR3 spans 16 residues. CDR3 DNA sequence: TGTGCCAGCAGCCCCCGACAGGGGGCAACGGGACAGCCCCAGCATTTT. It encodes CASSPRQGATGQPQHF.

This clonotype has only a few counts. The genes are TRBV4-2 and TRBJ2-7; 9 nucleotides align to TRBD1. CDR1 LGHNA and CDR2 YNFKEQ come from the germline V gene. CDR3 length: 14 residues. The V and J ends lost 5 bases and 2 bases, in that order; junction bases with no gene match: 4. The CDR3 DNA follows: TGTGCCAGCAGCTACCGACAGGGGGCCTACGAGCAGTACTTC. Its translation is CASSYRQGAYEQYF.

The V call is TRBV12-3 or TRBV12-4, the J call TRBJ2-2; D is possibly TRBD1 or TRBD2 (5 bases each). V lost 6 bases and J lost 6, with 14 bases in between. This CDR3 region has 14 residues. CDR3 protein: CASRPGTDPGELFF. CDR3 in DNA: TGTGCCAGCAGACCTGGGACGGACCCCGGGGAGCTGTTTTTT.

This clonotype was counted between two and nine times. The chain uses TRBV7-9 and TRBJ2-5; weak D call: TRBD1 (7 bases). Germline V CDR1 and CDR2: SEHNR, FQNEAQ (reference sequence). Trimming pared 5 bases from V and 7 bases from J, leaving 8 bases between. This CDR3 is built from 11 residues. CDR3 amino acids: CASSQGGTQYF. The CDR3 nucleotides are TGTGCCAGCAGCCAGGGGGGGACCCAGTACTTC.

This chain joins TRBV28 and TRBJ1-6, with unresolved D. CDR3 length: 11 residues. The V gene's germline CDR1 is MDHEN and CDR2 SYDVKM. V lost 6 bases to trimming and J lost 8 bases, with 5 bases between them. Written as DNA, the CDR3 is TGTGCCAGCAGCAATTATTCACCCCTCCACTTT. It is translated as CASSNYSPLHF.